The clone carrying this T cell receptor (beta chain) was picked up a small number of times. Its antigen remains unknown. The data stem from a study of T cells in Graves' hyperthyroidism and ophthalmopathy. General study results and limits: Model output signaled ophthalmopathy a median 6.5 months ahead of onset. Blood shared most expanded thyroid clonotypes above 0.001.

Regions amplified from RNA transcripts were the TCR beta CDR3 regions. The primer set for the first-round RT-PCR of the TCR CDR3 was HTBI. TCRdb re-derived calls from the multiplex PCR reads in MiXCR, one entry per CDR3 protein. The table shows hundreds of thousands of distinct CDR3 sequences, with approximately 13% occurring only once. This CDR3 is 13 amino acids long. Germline values: CDR1 MDHEN, CDR2 SYDVKM. Trimming removed 1 base from V and 10 bases from J, with 11 bases in between. Those with hyperthyroidism were 18 to 65 years old, newly diagnosed, and ill for under 2 months. Each diagnosis was grounded in clinical symptoms, serum thyroxine and TRAb, thyroid ultrasound, and orbital computed tomography.

Sequencing used blood. The V and J genes are TRBV28 and TRBJ1-5; TRBD1 might be the D (5 bases). The sequence was collected from a woman aged 25 to 39 with Graves' hyperthyroidism. The CDR3 coding sequence is TGTGCCAGCAGTTTATTTGTCACAGGTCCCCAGCATTTT. It translates to CASSLFVTGPQHF. The full variable domain, rest sourced from reference TRBV28 and TRBJ1-5, is DVKVTQSSRYLVKRTGEKVFLECVQDMDHENMFWYRQDPGLGLRLIYFSYDVKMKEKGDIPEGYSVSREKKERFSLILESASTNQTSMYLCASSLFVTGPQHFGDGTRLSIL.